A single sample gave rise to the 15 T cell receptor beta chains below, sequenced in a study of shared clonotypes between healthy human individuals. The protocol was immunoSEQ multiplex PCR, while the TCRdb copy is restricted to in-frame clones and leaves out a portion. This table holds millions of clones, about 95% found once. Terminally differentiated effector memory CD45RA+ cells were left out of the naive CD8 fraction, which was CD45RO-negative and positively selected for CCR7. Sequenced sample: naive CD8+ T cells sorted from blood. The receptor source for this set is a man younger than 35 in good health.

CDR3 amino acids: CASSLERAKLQETQYF. The CDR3 coding sequence is TGTGCCAGCAGCCTGGAGAGGGCAAAACTCCAAGAGACCCAGTACTTC. The chain joins TRBV5-5 to TRBJ2-5; D might be TRBD2 (5 bases). In germline, CDR1 is SGHKS, CDR2 YYEKEE (reference sequence). V lost 4 bases and J 1 base, leaving 17 bases between the germline ends. The CDR3 sequence is 16 residues long. Filled out from reference TRBV5-5 and TRBJ2-5, the complete variable domain reads DAGVTQSPTHLIKTRGQQVTLRCSPISGHKSVSWYQQVLGQGPQFIFQYYEKEERGRGNFPDRFSARQFPNYSSELNVNALLLGDSALYLCASSLERAKLQETQYFGPGTRLLVL.

Regarding this clone: The sample holds other DNA sequences that translate to the same CDR3. The CDR3 protein is CASSVEVGASTDTQYF. DNA for the CDR3: TGTGCCAGCAGCGTAGAGGTTGGAGCTAGCACAGATACGCAGTATTTT. V usage is TRBV9 and J usage is TRBJ2-3, with D hard to call. Trimming stripped 0 bases from V and 0 bases from J, with 11 bases between. From germline, CDR1 is SGDLS and CDR2 YYNGEE. The CDR3 runs to 16 residues.

CDR3 nucleotide sequence: TGTGCCAGCAGTTTGGATGGCTCCGAGCAGTACTTC. It specifies CASSLDGSEQYF. This rearrangement joins TRBV28 to TRBJ2-7; D uncertain. Trimming cost V 3 bases and J 6 bases, with 9 bases left between them. Germline CDR1 and CDR2: MDHEN and SYDVKM. The CDR3 length is 12 residues.

The chain recombines TRBV28 with TRBJ2-7, with D possibly TRBD2 on 5 matching bases. The CDR3 loop spans 13 amino acids. Germline CDR1 and CDR2: MDHEN and SYDVKM. V was trimmed by 5 bases and J by 3 bases, leaving 11 bases between them. The CDR3 sequence is CASSPTSRYEQYF. The CDR3 region has the DNA TGTGCCAGCAGTCCTACTAGTCGCTACGAGCAGTACTTC.

The CDR3 region is CASSVAEGVENTEAFF. The CDR3 bases are TGTGCCAGCAGCGTAGCCGAAGGGGTGGAGAACACTGAAGCTTTCTTT. This chain connects TRBV9 to TRBJ1-1, with a possible D match to TRBD1 (5 bases). The germline V gene has CDR1 SGDLS and CDR2 YYNGEE. There are 16 residues in the CDR3. V lost 0 bases and J lost 1, with 13 bases in between.

The chain is built from TRBV9 and TRBJ2-1; no reliable D call. Trimming removed 1 base at V and 0 bases at J, with 11 bases between. The CDR3 length is 16 residues. The germline V gene encodes CDR1 SGDLS and CDR2 YYNGEE. The CDR3 here is CASSVLSDSSYNEQFF. DNA for the CDR3: TGTGCCAGCAGCGTACTTAGTGACTCCTCCTACAATGAGCAGTTCTTC.

The rearrangement links TRBV6-1 to TRBJ1-5; unclear D gene. CDR1 is MNHNS and CDR2 is SASEGT in the germline V gene. This CDR3 has 11 residues. In DNA form, the CDR3 reads TGTGCTCCGGGGAGCGGTCAGCCCCAGCATTTT. It encodes CAPGSGQPQHF.

About this clone: This same CDR3 is encoded by further DNA sequences in the sample. V is TRBV27 and J is TRBJ2-1; 12 nucleotides line up with TRBD2. The CDR3 spans 14 residues. Per the germline V gene, CDR1 is MNHEY and CDR2 is SMNVEV (reference sequence). The junction had 3 bases not matched to a gene; V was cut back by 6 bases and J by 6 bases. CDR3 sequence reads: CASRLAGGSNEQFF. The DNA for the CDR3 is TGTGCCAGCAGACTAGCGGGGGGCTCCAATGAGCAGTTCTTC.

This clone showed up just once. The V gene is TRBV4-3, the J gene TRBJ2-1; weak D call: TRBD1 (5 bases). The length of the CDR3 is 15 residues. From germline, CDR1 is LGHNA and CDR2 YSLEER. Trimming cost V 4 bases and J 2 bases, with 12 bases left between them. The CDR3 reads CASSPHPGTYNEQFF. The CDR3 DNA reads as TGCGCCAGCAGCCCCCACCCAGGGACCTACAATGAGCAGTTCTTC.

CDR3 bases: TGTGCCAGCGCCGGACAGGGGGCCGCTACGGTCCCTTACGAGCAGTACTTC. The encoded protein is CASAGQGAATVPYEQYF. The rearrangement links TRBV2 to TRBJ2-7; 11 nucleotides line up with TRBD1. The CDR3 length is 17 residues. Trimming removed 8 bases from V and 4 bases from J; junction bases left unmatched: 16. Per germline, CDR1 SNHLY and CDR2 FYNNEI.

The rearrangement uses TRBV2 and TRBJ2-1; 7 bases agree with TRBD2. Germline CDR1 SNHLY, CDR2 FYNNEI. V was clipped by 0 bases and J by 2 bases; unmatched bases: 1. The CDR3 is 15 amino acids. The CDR3 bases are TGTGCCAGCAGTGAAGCGCGGGGGACCTACAATGAGCAGTTCTTC. This codes for CASSEARGTYNEQFF.

To note about this clone: The same CDR3 is also encoded by other DNA sequences in this sample. V usage is TRBV7-9 and J usage is TRBJ1-1; possible D gene TRBD1, 6 bases. CDR1 is SEHNR and CDR2 is FQNEAQ in the germline V gene (reference sequence). This CDR3 comprises 14 residues. V shed 1 base and J shed 5 bases, with 11 bases lying between them. CDR3 sequence reads: CASSLVRGSTEAFF. Written as DNA, the CDR3 is TGTGCCAGCAGCTTAGTCAGGGGAAGTACTGAAGCTTTCTTT.

The V gene is TRBV19, the J gene TRBJ2-1; 9 nucleotides match TRBD2. This CDR3 contains 15 residues. Germline V gene lookup returns CDR1 LNHDA and CDR2 SQIVND (reference sequence). J lost 5 bases, V lost 4 bases, and 6 bases had no gene match. The DNA for the CDR3 is TGTGCCAGTAGTACCTCCGGGACTAGCCACAATGAGCAGTTCTTC. This codes for CASSTSGTSHNEQFF.

V usage is TRBV28 and J usage is TRBJ2-1; 11 nucleotides agree with TRBD1. Looked up from germline, CDR1 is MDHEN and CDR2 is SYDVKM. Losses at the gene ends were 5 bases for V and 3 bases for J; bases not matched to a gene: 6. The CDR3 is 16 residues long. The CDR3 DNA sequence: TGTGCCAGCAGTCCCCCCGGGACAGGGGGCTACAATGAGCAGTTCTTC. Translating it yields CASSPPGTGGYNEQFF.

Concerning this clone itself: The sample has other DNA sequences that encode this CDR3 too. The chain links TRBV28 to TRBJ1-4, with D maybe TRBD1 (5 bases). Germline CDR1 is MDHEN and CDR2 is SYDVKM. Trimming took 5 bases from V and 2 from J, leaving 9 bases between them. The CDR3 consists of 14 residues. In DNA, the CDR3 is TGTGCCAGCAGTCTGCCAGGGACTAATGAAAAACTGTTTTTT. It encodes CASSLPGTNEKLFF.